This T cell receptor (beta chain) was sequenced during a study of beta chain features in type 1 diabetes. Overall study results and limits: Among patients with Type 1 diabetes, TCRB CDR3s were moderately but significantly shorter in every one of the four CD4+ subsets.

TCRB transcripts that were expressed got sequenced, as all of the isolated RNA had been reverse transcribed. The data were produced by immunoSEQ multiplex PCR, yet TCRdb's version contains in-frame clones alone and is incomplete. Of approximately 43,000 clones in the sample, approximately 70% are singletons; the top ten hold under 2%. The CDR3 contains 14 residues. CDR1 LGHNT and CDR2 FRNRAP come from the germline V gene. V lost 0 bases and J lost 5, with 8 bases in between. Of note for this clone: The antigen is unknown.

The rearrangement links TRBV12-5 to TRBJ2-1; tentative D call: TRBD2 (6 bases). The source of this sequence is a man aged 25 to 40 with type 1 diabetes. Some clones in this sample may be carry-over from other donors' samples. The material sequenced was Tregs from blood. CDR3 in amino acids: CASGLVGGDNEQFF. The CDR3 DNA reads as TGTGCTAGTGGTTTGGTCGGAGGGGACAATGAGCAGTTCTTC.